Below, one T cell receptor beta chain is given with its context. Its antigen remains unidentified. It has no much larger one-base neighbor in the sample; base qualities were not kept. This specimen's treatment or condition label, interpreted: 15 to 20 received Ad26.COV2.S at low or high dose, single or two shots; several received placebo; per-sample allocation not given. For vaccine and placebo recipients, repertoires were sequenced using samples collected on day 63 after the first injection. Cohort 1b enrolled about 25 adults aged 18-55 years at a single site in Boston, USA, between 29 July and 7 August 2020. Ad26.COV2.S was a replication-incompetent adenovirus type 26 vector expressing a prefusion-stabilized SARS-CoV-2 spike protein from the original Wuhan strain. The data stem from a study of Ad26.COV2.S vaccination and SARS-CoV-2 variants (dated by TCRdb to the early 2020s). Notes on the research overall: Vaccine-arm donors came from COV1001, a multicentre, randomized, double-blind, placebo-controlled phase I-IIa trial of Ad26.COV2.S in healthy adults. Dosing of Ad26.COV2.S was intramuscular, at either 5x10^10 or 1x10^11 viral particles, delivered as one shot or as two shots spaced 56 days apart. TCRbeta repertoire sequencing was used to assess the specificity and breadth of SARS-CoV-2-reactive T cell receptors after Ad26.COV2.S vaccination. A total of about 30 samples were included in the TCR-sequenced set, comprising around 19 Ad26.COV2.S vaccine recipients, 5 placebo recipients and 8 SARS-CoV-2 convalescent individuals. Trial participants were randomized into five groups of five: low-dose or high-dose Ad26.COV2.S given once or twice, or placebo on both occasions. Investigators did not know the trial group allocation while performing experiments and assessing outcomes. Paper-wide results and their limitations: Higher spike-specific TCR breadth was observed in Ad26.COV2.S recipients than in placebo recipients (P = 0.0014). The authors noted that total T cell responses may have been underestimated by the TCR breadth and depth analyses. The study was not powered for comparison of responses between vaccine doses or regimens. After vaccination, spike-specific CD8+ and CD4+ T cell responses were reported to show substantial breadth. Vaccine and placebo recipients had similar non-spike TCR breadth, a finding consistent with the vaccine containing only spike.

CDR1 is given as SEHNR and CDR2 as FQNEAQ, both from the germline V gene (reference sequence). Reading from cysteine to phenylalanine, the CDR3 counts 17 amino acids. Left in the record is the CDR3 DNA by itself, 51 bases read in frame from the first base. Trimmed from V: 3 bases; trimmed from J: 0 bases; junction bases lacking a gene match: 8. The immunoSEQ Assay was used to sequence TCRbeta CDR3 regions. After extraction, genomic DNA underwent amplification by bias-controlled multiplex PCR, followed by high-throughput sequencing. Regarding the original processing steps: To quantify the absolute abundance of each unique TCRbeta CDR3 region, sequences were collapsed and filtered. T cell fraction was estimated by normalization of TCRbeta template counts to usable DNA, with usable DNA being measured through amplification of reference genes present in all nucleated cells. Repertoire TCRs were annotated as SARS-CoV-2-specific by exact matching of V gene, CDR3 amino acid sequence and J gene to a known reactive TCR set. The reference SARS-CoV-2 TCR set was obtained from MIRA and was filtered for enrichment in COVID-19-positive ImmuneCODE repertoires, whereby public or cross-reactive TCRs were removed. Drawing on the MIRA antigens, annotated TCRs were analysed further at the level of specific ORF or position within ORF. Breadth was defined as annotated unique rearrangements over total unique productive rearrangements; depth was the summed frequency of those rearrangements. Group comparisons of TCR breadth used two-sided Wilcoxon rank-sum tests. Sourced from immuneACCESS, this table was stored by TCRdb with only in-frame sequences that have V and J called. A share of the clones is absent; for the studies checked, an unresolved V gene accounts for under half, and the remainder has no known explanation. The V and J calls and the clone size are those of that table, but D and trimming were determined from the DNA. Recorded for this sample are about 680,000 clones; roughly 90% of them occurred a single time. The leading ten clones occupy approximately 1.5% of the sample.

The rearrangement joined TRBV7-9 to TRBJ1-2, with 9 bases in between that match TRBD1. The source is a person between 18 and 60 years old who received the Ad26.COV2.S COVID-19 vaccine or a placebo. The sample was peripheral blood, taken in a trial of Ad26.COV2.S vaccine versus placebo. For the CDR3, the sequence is CASSFSRRDRANYGYTF. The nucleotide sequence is TGTGCCAGCAGCTTTTCCCGGCGGGACAGGGCTAACTATGGCTACACCTTC. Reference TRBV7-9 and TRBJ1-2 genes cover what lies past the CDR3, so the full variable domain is DTGVSQNPRHKITKRGQNVTFRCDPISEHNRLYWYRQTLGQGPEFLTYFQNEAQLEKSRLLSDRFSAERPKGSFSTLEIQRTEQGDSAMYLCASSFSRRDRANYGYTFGSGTRLTVV.